These 29 T cell receptor beta chains came from one sample sequenced in a study of blood T cell repertoires in COVID-19. Sequencing used immunoSEQ multiplex PCR; TCRdb keeps in-frame clones, though not all of them. The sample has 170,000 or so clones, approximately 87% seen once. Specimen: peripheral blood. The receptors shown here come from a woman between 70 and 85 years old with COVID-19, enrolled during active disease.

The rearrangement links TRBV29-1 to TRBJ2-6, with 9 bases that match TRBD1. Germline V gives CDR1 SQVTM, CDR2 ANQGSEA. This CDR3 spans 18 amino acids. J gave up 0 bases and V 6 bases, and 12 bases lay outside the gene matches. The CDR3 coding sequence is TGCAGCGTGGTAGTAGGGACAGGGTCCTTCTCTGGGGCCAACGTCCTGACTTTC. It yields the protein CSVVVGTGSFSGANVLTF.

The CDR3 region is CASSFSGNQPQHF. Written as DNA, the CDR3 is TGTGCCAGCAGTTTTTCAGGGAATCAGCCCCAGCATTTT. The V and J genes are TRBV12-3 or TRBV12-4 and TRBJ1-5, with D maybe TRBD1 (5 bases). V was cut by 3 bases and J by 4 bases, with 7 bases left in between. This CDR3 comprises 13 residues.

This chain uses TRBV28 with TRBJ1-1, with D uncertain. V was pared by 5 bases and J by 6 bases, with 13 bases between. The CDR3 totals 13 residues. CDR1 is MDHEN and CDR2 is SYDVKM in the germline V gene. CDR3 nucleotides: TGTGCCAGCAGTCCGAGGGATGTTGCTGAAGCTTTCTTT. Residues: CASSPRDVAEAFF. The complete variable domain, with remaining parts taken from reference TRBV28 and TRBJ1-1, reads DVKVTQSSRYLVKRTGEKVFLECVQDMDHENMFWYRQDPGLGLRLIYFSYDVKMKEKGDIPEGYSVSREKKERFSLILESASTNQTSMYLCASSPRDVAEAFFGQGTRLTVV.

V gene TRBV7-9 combines with J gene TRBJ2-2; 9 bases agree with TRBD1. With 5 bases clipped from V and 4 bases from J, the junction kept 8 bases outside the gene matches. The CDR3 has 16 residues. CDR1 SEHNR and CDR2 FQNEAQ come from the germline V gene (reference sequence). The CDR3 DNA reads as TGTGCCAGCAGCATCTACAGGGGGCCGGTCACCGGGGAGCTGTTTTTT. This encodes CASSIYRGPVTGELFF.

The chain is built from TRBV18 and TRBJ1-1; no clear D gene. Trimming removed 7 bases from V and 5 bases from J, with 8 bases in between. Germline V CDR1 and CDR2: KGHSH, LQKENI. This CDR3 has 11 residues. CDR3 nucleotides: TGTGCCAGCTTTTCGGGAACTGAAGCTTTCTTT. Its protein product is CASFSGTEAFF.

The DNA for the CDR3 is TGTGCCAGCAGCCGAACCGGGACTAGCAGTTGGAATACGCAGTATTTT. It specifies CASSRTGTSSWNTQYF. The chain employs TRBV28 and TRBJ2-3; 9 bases map to TRBD2. This CDR3 is 16 amino acids long. With 6 bases clipped from V and 7 bases from J, the junction kept 14 bases outside the gene matches. The germline CDR1 and CDR2 sequences are MDHEN and SYDVKM.

This clone was counted only a few times. The V call is TRBV7-9, the J call TRBJ1-6, with TRBD1 identical over 9 bases. Unmatched junction bases numbered 9, after V lost 4 bases and J lost 5 bases. Looked up from germline, CDR1 is SEHNR and CDR2 is FQNEAQ (reference sequence). The CDR3 length is 17 residues. The CDR3 region has the DNA TGTGCCAGCAGCTCTCAAACAGGGGGCGTTGATAATTCACCCCTCCACTTT. This gives the protein CASSSQTGGVDNSPLHF.

The chain employs TRBV28 and TRBJ2-1, with 11 bases identical to TRBD2. This CDR3 spans 14 amino acids. With V trimmed by 6 bases and J by 2 bases, 0 bases remained unmatched. Per germline, CDR1 MDHEN and CDR2 SYDVKM. The CDR3 DNA is TGTGCCAGCAGGGGACTAGCGGCCTACAATGAGCAGTTCTTC. Protein: CASRGLAAYNEQFF.

The chain employs TRBV13 and TRBJ2-5; no reliable D call. Trimming pared 5 bases from V and 2 bases from J, leaving 6 bases between. CDR3 size: 12 residues. The germline V gene encodes CDR1 PRHDT and CDR2 FYEKMQ (reference sequence). The DNA for the CDR3 is TGTGCCAGCAGCCCCTCTCAAGAGACCCAGTACTTC. Translation: CASSPSQETQYF.

The V and J genes are TRBV28 and TRBJ1-2; 10 nucleotides align to TRBD1. The germline V gene encodes CDR1 MDHEN and CDR2 SYDVKM. The V gene end was trimmed by 6 bases and the J gene end by 5 bases; junction bases not matched to a gene: 15. CDR3 length: 17 amino acids. In DNA, the CDR3 is TGTGCCAGCAGCCCTTCGGGACAGGGGAGGGGTAGTTATGGCTACACCTTC. Its translation: CASSPSGQGRGSYGYTF.

The V and J genes are TRBV7-3 and TRBJ2-5, with TRBD1 matching over 7 bases. Unmatched junction bases numbered 2, after V lost 5 bases and J lost 2 bases. CDR1 SGHTA and CDR2 FQGTGA come from the germline V gene. The CDR3 is 13 residues long. CDR3 region: CASSRDRQETQYF. The CDR3 DNA reads TGTGCCAGCAGCCGGGACAGACAAGAGACCCAGTACTTC.

This chain uses TRBV13 with TRBJ2-1, with 13 positions matching TRBD2. The CDR3 spans 16 residues. In germline, CDR1 is PRHDT, CDR2 FYEKMQ (reference sequence). The ends lost 5 bases at V and 8 bases at J; junction bases unmatched: 9. The CDR3 reads CASSAGLAGVGYEQFF. The CDR3 coding sequence is TGTGCCAGCAGCGCAGGACTAGCGGGAGTAGGCTATGAGCAGTTCTTC.

This sequence joins TRBV6-6 and TRBJ1-2, with 9 bases matching TRBD1. The CDR3 contains 13 residues. The J segment lost 5 bases and the V segment lost 6 bases, leaving 4 bases of the junction unmatched. Germline V gene data show CDR1 as MNHNY and CDR2 as SVGAGI (reference sequence). The CDR3 region has the DNA TGTGCCAGCAGGACCGGGACAGGGTATGGCTACACCTTC. Translating it yields CASRTGTGYGYTF.

About this clone: The junction departs from germline at one end; a sequencing error may be responsible. This CDR3 is CASSLAHTDTQYF. The CDR3 DNA sequence: TGTGCCAGCAGTCTAGCCCACACAGATACGCAGTATTTT. This chain connects TRBV12-3 or TRBV12-4 to TRBJ2-3, with D possibly matching TRBD2 (5 bases). The CDR3 spans 13 residues.

The V and J genes are TRBV2 and TRBJ2-5; TRBD1 agrees at 9 bases. Germline loops: CDR1 SNHLY, CDR2 FYNNEI. The length of the CDR3 is 16 residues. With V trimmed by 5 bases and J by 3 bases, 10 bases remained unmatched. In DNA, the CDR3 is TGTGCCAGCAGTCCACCCGGGACAGGGCATAAAGAGACCCAGTACTTC. It yields the protein CASSPPGTGHKETQYF.

This sequence joins TRBV24-1 and TRBJ1-5, with 7 nucleotides matching TRBD1. Germline V CDR1 and CDR2: KGHDR, SFDVKD. J was trimmed by 4 bases and V by 7 bases; bases with no gene match: 9. This CDR3 has 15 amino acids. The CDR3 region is CATSPGQQMNQPQHF. CDR3 nucleotides: TGTGCCACCAGCCCGGGACAGCAAATGAATCAGCCCCAGCATTTT.

This chain connects TRBV9 to TRBJ2-2, with 9 bases lining up with TRBD2. Germline V CDR1 and CDR2: SGDLS, YYNGEE. There are 16 residues in the CDR3. V lost 0 bases to trimming and J lost 5 bases; unmatched junction nucleotides: 5. CDR3 DNA: TGTGCCAGCAGCGTAGTGAGCGGGGGGTTAACCGGGGAGCTGTTTTTT. Protein sequence: CASSVVSGGLTGELFF.

This chain connects TRBV10-3 to TRBJ2-5; 9 bases map to TRBD1. This CDR3 region has 19 residues. The V segment lost 3 bases and the J segment 5 bases; nucleotides outside the gene matches: 19. Germline V gives CDR1 ENHRY, CDR2 SYGVKD. The CDR3 nucleotides read TGTGCCATCAGTGAACTGGACCAGACAGGGGGGGTTCGGACGGAGACCCAGTACTTC. This encodes CAISELDQTGGVRTETQYF.

The chain uses TRBV4-1 and TRBJ1-1; 7 nucleotides align to TRBD1. CDR1 and CDR2 (germline): MGHRA, YSYEKL. The ends lost 0 bases at V and 4 bases at J; junction bases unmatched: 8. CDR3 size: 16 residues. The CDR3 region is CASSQEHIQGTTEAFF. The CDR3 bases are TGCGCCAGCAGCCAAGAACACATACAGGGGACCACTGAAGCTTTCTTT.

This sequence joins TRBV11-3 and TRBJ2-5; 10 bases fit TRBD1. V trimming: 4 bases; J trimming: 5 bases; junction bases outside the gene matches: 7. The CDR3 is made up of 15 amino acids. Germline V gene sequence: CDR1 SGHNT, CDR2 YENEEA. The chain's CDR3 is CASSSLGTGVETQYF. The CDR3, as DNA: TGTGCCAGCAGCTCCTTAGGGACAGGGGTTGAGACCCAGTACTTC.

The genes are TRBV6-1 and TRBJ1-2; no reliable D call. V was shortened by 0 bases and J by 5 bases, with 13 bases between the two germline ends. This CDR3 is 15 amino acids long. CDR1 and CDR2 (germline): MNHNS, SASEGT. Here the CDR3 DNA reads TGTGCCAGCAGTGAAGCGTATCAGCTACTATATGGCTACACCTTC. The encoded protein is CASSEAYQLLYGYTF.

The V gene is TRBV9, the J gene TRBJ1-3; 7 bases align to TRBD1. The germline gives CDR1 SGDLS, CDR2 YYNGEE. The V segment lost 4 bases and the J segment 5 bases; nucleotides outside the gene matches: 3. The CDR3 runs 13 residues. The CDR3 loop is CASSRQGRNTIYF. The CDR3 nucleotides are TGTGCCAGCAGCCGACAGGGTCGAAACACCATATATTTT.

The CDR3 is CASSDRDLGYTF. CDR3 in DNA: TGTGCCAGCAGCGACAGGGATCTTGGCTACACCTTC. The chain has TRBV11-3 and TRBJ1-2, with 7 nucleotides matching TRBD1. Per the germline V gene, CDR1 is SGHNT and CDR2 is YENEEA. The V gene end was trimmed by 5 bases and the J gene end by 7 bases; junction bases not matched to a gene: 4. The CDR3 is 12 residues long.

The V call is TRBV4-3, the J call TRBJ2-5; D is ambiguous. The CDR3 is 13 amino acids. Germline CDR1 and CDR2: LGHNA and YSLEER. Trimming cost V 2 bases and J 3 bases, with 7 bases left between them. The CDR3 DNA reads as TGCGCCAGCAGCCAACATGCGGAAGAGACCCAGTACTTC. Amino acid sequence: CASSQHAEETQYF.

V and J are TRBV11-2 and TRBJ2-3, with TRBD1 identical over 9 bases. The CDR3 runs to 15 residues. Germline CDR1 and CDR2: SGHAT and FQNNGV. Losses at the gene ends were 6 bases for V and 5 bases for J; bases not matched to a gene: 9. CDR3 loop: CASRRGQGLRDTQYF. The DNA of the CDR3 is TGTGCCAGCAGGCGAGGACAGGGGCTAAGAGATACGCAGTATTTT.

The chain joins TRBV30 to TRBJ1-4; 8 nucleotides line up with TRBD1. After removal of 1 base from V and 3 bases from J, the junction contained 10 bases not matched to a gene. The germline V gene encodes CDR1 GTSNPN and CDR2 SVGIG (reference sequence). CDR3 length: 17 residues. CDR3: CAWSGGAGGLANEKLFF. CDR3 DNA sequence: TGTGCCTGGAGTGGAGGGGCAGGGGGCCTTGCTAATGAAAAACTGTTTTTT.

This clone appeared a few times. The chain recombines TRBV29-1 with TRBJ2-7; no clear D. CDR1 and CDR2 from the germline V gene are SQVTM and ANQGSEA. Trimming cost V 2 bases and J 3 bases, with 5 bases left between them. This CDR3 is 11 amino acids long. The CDR3 bases are TGCAGCGTTGAACAAAACTACGAGCAGTACTTC. It specifies CSVEQNYEQYF.

J is TRBJ1-5 and V is TRBV7-9, with 11 bases identical to TRBD1. Germline V gene sequence: CDR1 SEHNR, CDR2 FQNEAQ (reference sequence). Losses at the gene ends were 5 bases for V and 6 bases for J; bases not matched to a gene: 3. The CDR3 length is 14 residues. CDR3 nucleotides: TGTGCCAGCAGCCAAGGGACAGGGGGTCAGCCCCAGCATTTT. Residues: CASSQGTGGQPQHF.

The rearrangement joins TRBV3-1 (or the pseudogene TRBV3-2) to TRBJ1-2; 8 bases line up with TRBD1. CDR1 is LGHDT and CDR2 is YNNKEL in the germline V gene (reference sequence). The V and J ends lost 5 bases and 7 bases, in that order; junction bases with no gene match: 6. The CDR3 has 13 residues. DNA for the CDR3: TGTGCCAGCAGCTCCAGGGGGCACGGTGGCTACACCTTC. Protein product: CASSSRGHGGYTF.